This T cell receptor (beta chain) was captured by sequencing in a study of blood T cell repertoires in COVID-19. About the research overall: The United States, Italy and Spain provided the acute and convalescent COVID-19 samples. T cells, B-cell-depleted T cells, or PBMCs supplied cDNA or gDNA.

V lost 2 bases, J lost 3 bases, and 5 bases stayed unmatched. CDR3 length: 15 amino acids. The germline gives CDR1 SGHRS, CDR2 YFSETQ. Here immunoSEQ multiplex PCR was the method, and the copy in TCRdb shows in-frame clones only, minus some. This sample has some 220,000 clones, with less than 90% found just once. The genes are TRBV5-1 and TRBJ2-1; TRBD2 aligns across 7 bases. This receptor was obtained from a woman at least 80 years old with active or convalescent COVID-19. The specimen sequenced was peripheral blood. CDR3 nucleotides: TGCGCCAGCAGCTTAGGACTAGGAGTCTACAATGAGCAGTTCTTC. Amino acid sequence: CASSLGLGVYNEQFF.